Listed below are T cell receptor beta chains from one sample, sequenced in a study of blood T cell repertoires in COVID-19. TCRdb's copy holds only in-frame clones and misses some; the assay was immunoSEQ multiplex PCR. The table includes about 200,000 clones, about 88% detected once. Sequencing was done on a sample of peripheral blood. The receptors derive from a woman in her 40s who had recovered from COVID-19. Each CDR3 is given with its conserved first and last residue. A D gene is named only where the DNA matches it firmly. Rows give clone size only sometimes, using once, few, many, or a class for an expanded clone.

j_gene: TRBJ2-7
abundance: -
v_gene: TRBV27
d_gene: -
CDR3nt: TGTGCCAGCAGCCTCCGGGCGGGGACCTACGAGCAGTACTTC
CDR3aa: CASSLRAGTYEQYF

j_gene: TRBJ1-6
abundance: -
v_gene: TRBV6-5
d_gene: -
CDR3nt: TGTGCCAGCAGTTACGACGGGGATTCACCCCTCCACTTT
CDR3aa: CASSYDGDSPLHF

j_gene: TRBJ1-5
abundance: -
v_gene: TRBV7-9
d_gene: TRBD1
CDR3nt: TGTGCCAGCAGCTTATCGACAGGGGGGTACCAGCCCCAGCATTTT
CDR3aa: CASSLSTGGYQPQHF

j_gene: TRBJ2-1
abundance: once
v_gene: TRBV7-2
d_gene: -
CDR3nt: TGTGCCAGCAGCTTAGTTCGGGACTCGGTAGGAAATGAGCAGTTCTTC
CDR3aa: CASSLVRDSVGNEQFF

j_gene: TRBJ1-1
abundance: once
v_gene: TRBV18
d_gene: -
CDR3nt: TGTGCCAGCTCACGACAGGAGAACACTGAAGCTTTCTTT
CDR3aa: CASSRQENTEAFF

j_gene: TRBJ2-7
abundance: -
v_gene: TRBV27
d_gene: TRBD1
CDR3nt: TGTGCCAGCACCGACAGGGGATCTCGCTACGAGCAGTACTTC
CDR3aa: CASTDRGSRYEQYF

j_gene: TRBJ2-7
abundance: -
v_gene: TRBV5-4
d_gene: TRBD2
CDR3nt: TGTGCCAGCAGCTTCTCCCCTAGCGGGAGAACGCACTTC
CDR3aa: CASSFSPSGRTHF

j_gene: TRBJ2-1
abundance: few
v_gene: TRBV6-5
d_gene: -
CDR3nt: TGTGCCAGCTCGAACGGGATTACCAATGAGCAGTTCTTC
CDR3aa: CASSNGITNEQFF

j_gene: TRBJ1-2
abundance: few
v_gene: TRBV29-1
d_gene: -
CDR3nt: TGCAGCGTTGAGGGGGACACCTATGGCTACACCTTC
CDR3aa: CSVEGDTYGYTF

j_gene: TRBJ1-5
abundance: -
v_gene: TRBV2
d_gene: TRBD1
CDR3nt: TGTGCCAGCAGTGGGTGGACAGGGGGCATACCTAGCAATCAGCCCCAGCATTTT
CDR3aa: CASSGWTGGIPSNQPQHF

j_gene: TRBJ1-1
abundance: -
v_gene: TRBV11-2
d_gene: TRBD1
CDR3nt: TGTGCCAGCAGCTTAGACCGGACAGGCTTGAACACTGAAGCTTTCTTT
CDR3aa: CASSLDRTGLNTEAFF

j_gene: TRBJ2-1
abundance: -
v_gene: TRBV7-6
d_gene: TRBD1
CDR3nt: TGTGCCAGCAGCTTAGGAGGTGGGACAGTGTACAATGAGCAGTTCTTC
CDR3aa: CASSLGGGTVYNEQFF

j_gene: TRBJ1-5
abundance: -
v_gene: TRBV10-1
d_gene: -
CDR3nt: TGCGCCAGCAGTGACAGGGGCGGTTGGAATCAGCCCCAGCATTTT
CDR3aa: CASSDRGGWNQPQHF

j_gene: TRBJ2-1
abundance: -
v_gene: TRBV9
d_gene: TRBD2
CDR3nt: TGTGCCAGCAGCGCACTTAGCGGGAGCCATGGCAATGAGCAGTTCTTC
CDR3aa: CASSALSGSHGNEQFF

j_gene: TRBJ2-1
abundance: -
v_gene: TRBV5-1
d_gene: -
CDR3nt: TGCGCCAGCAGCTTGTTTACCCCCGGGGGTGAGCAGTTCTTC
CDR3aa: CASSLFTPGGEQFF

j_gene: TRBJ1-2
abundance: -
v_gene: TRBV6-4
d_gene: -
CDR3nt: TGTGCCAGCAGTCTCTTCTGGGACACCTTGCAGGAAGGCTACACCTTC
CDR3aa: CASSLFWDTLQEGYTF

j_gene: TRBJ2-5
abundance: few
v_gene: TRBV6-5
d_gene: TRBD2
CDR3nt: TGTGCCAGCAGTTGGCTAGCGGGAGATGCGGCAGAGACCCAGTACTTC
CDR3aa: CASSWLAGDAAETQYF

j_gene: TRBJ2-6
abundance: -
v_gene: TRBV5-4
d_gene: -
CDR3nt: TGTGCCATCCAAGACGCAGGGTCGCCTGGGGCCAACGTCCTGACTTTC
CDR3aa: CAIQDAGSPGANVLTF